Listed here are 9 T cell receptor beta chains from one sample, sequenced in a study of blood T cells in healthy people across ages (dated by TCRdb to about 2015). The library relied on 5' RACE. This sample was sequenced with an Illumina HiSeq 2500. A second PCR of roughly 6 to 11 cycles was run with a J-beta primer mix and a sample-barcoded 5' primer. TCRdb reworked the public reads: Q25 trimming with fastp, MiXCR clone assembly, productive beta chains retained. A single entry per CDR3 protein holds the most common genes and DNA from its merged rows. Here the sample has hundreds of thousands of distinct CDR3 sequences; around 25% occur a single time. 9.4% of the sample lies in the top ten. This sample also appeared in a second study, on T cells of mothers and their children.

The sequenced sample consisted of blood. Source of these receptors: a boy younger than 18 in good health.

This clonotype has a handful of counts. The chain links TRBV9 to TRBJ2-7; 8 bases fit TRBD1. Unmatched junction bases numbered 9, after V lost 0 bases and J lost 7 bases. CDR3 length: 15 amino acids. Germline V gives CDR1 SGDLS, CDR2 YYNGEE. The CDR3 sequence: CASSVAGQGPWEQYF. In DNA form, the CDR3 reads TGTGCCAGCAGCGTAGCTGGACAGGGACCCTGGGAGCAGTACTTC.

This CDR3 reads CSARRDEGANEKLFF. CDR3 nucleotide sequence: TGCAGCGCGCGCCGGGATGAGGGTGCTAATGAAAAACTGTTTTTT. V and J are TRBV29-1 and TRBJ1-4, with D unresolved. Trimming pared 7 bases from V and 3 bases from J, leaving 18 bases between. CDR1 and CDR2 (germline): SQVTM, ANQGSEA. The CDR3 contains 15 residues.

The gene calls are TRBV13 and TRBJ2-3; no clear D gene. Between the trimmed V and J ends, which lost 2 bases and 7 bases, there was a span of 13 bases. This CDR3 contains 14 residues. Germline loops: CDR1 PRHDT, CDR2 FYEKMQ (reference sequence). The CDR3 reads CASSLLSGSHTQYF. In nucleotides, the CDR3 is TGTGCCAGCAGCTTACTTTCTGGCTCCCATACGCAGTATTTT.

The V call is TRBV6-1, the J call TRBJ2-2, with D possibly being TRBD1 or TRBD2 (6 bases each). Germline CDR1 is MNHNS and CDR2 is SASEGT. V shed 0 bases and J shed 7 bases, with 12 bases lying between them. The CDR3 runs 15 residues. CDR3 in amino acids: CASSEAWGADGELFF. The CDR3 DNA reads TGTGCCAGCAGTGAAGCTTGGGGGGCGGACGGGGAGCTGTTTTTT.

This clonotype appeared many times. The CDR3 nucleotides are TGTGCCAGCAGTTACTCCGGTGACGGAATGGGCGAGCAGTACTTC. Its protein is CASSYSGDGMGEQYF. The gene calls are TRBV6-6 and TRBJ2-7; unclear D gene. There are 15 residues in the CDR3. V dropped 0 bases and J dropped 6 bases, with 15 bases sitting between them. From germline, CDR1 is MNHNY and CDR2 SVGAGI (reference sequence).

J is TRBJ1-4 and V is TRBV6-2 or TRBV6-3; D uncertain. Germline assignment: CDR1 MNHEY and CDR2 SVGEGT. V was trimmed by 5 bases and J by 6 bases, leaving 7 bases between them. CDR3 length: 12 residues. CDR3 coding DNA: TGTGCCAGCAGTCGCCTCGATGAAAAACTGTTTTTT. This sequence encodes CASSRLDEKLFF.

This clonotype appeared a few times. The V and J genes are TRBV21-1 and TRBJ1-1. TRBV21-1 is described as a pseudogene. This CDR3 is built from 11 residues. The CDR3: CASEIGTEAFF. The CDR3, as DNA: TGTGCCAGCGAGATAGGAACTGAAGCTTTCTTT.

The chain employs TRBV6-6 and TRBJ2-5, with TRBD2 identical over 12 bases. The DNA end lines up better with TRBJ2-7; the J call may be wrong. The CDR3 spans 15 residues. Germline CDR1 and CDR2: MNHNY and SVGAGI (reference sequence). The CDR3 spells CASSHGTSGSYEQYF. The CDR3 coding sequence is TGTGCCAGCAGCCACGGGACTAGCGGGTCCTACGAGCAGTACTTC.

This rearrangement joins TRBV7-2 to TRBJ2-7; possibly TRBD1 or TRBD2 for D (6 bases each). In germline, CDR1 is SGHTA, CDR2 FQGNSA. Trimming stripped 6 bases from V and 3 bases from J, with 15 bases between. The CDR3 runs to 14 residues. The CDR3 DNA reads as TGTGCCAGCAGACCCCCGGGGGCCCTCTACGAGCAGTACTTC. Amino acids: CASRPPGALYEQYF.